This T cell receptor beta chain appears in the sequencing data of a study of cytomegalovirus exposure and HLA in healthy donors. Donors consisted of healthy bone marrow donors. Primers: 60 Vbeta forward and 13 Jbeta reverse. Assay: immunoSEQ multiplex PCR; the TCRdb copy retains only in-frame clones and omits some. The sample yields over 60,000 clones, more than 60% seen once. Whole-study findings and limits: The study dropped some indistinguishable V segments, TRBV6-2 and TRBV6-3 among them.

Details on this clone: Its antigen is not identified.

The CDR3 loop spans 15 amino acids. V dropped 3 bases and J dropped 4; count of bases not matched to a gene: 1. Germline lookup yields CDR1 MRHNA and CDR2 SNTAGT. The clonotype originates from a male donor in good health and CMV-seropositive. The sample was PBMCs. The chain links TRBV6-4 to TRBJ2-1; TRBD2 matches at 12 bases. The CDR3 loop is CASSDGLAGYNEQFF. CDR3 coding DNA: TGTGCCAGCAGTGATGGACTAGCGGGATACAATGAGCAGTTCTTC.